This T cell receptor (beta chain) was captured by sequencing in a study of siplizumab effects on memory and regulatory T cells. Of note for this clone: The antigen is undetermined.

Assay: immunoSEQ multiplex PCR; the TCRdb copy retains only in-frame clones and omits some. Among over 95,000 clones listed, 80% to 95% were seen once. The CDR3 is 11 amino acids. The germline V gene encodes CDR1 MDHEN and CDR2 SYDVKM. Trimming pared 4 bases from V and 5 bases from J, leaving 5 bases between. Overall study results and limits: The study found naive T cells seemingly more diverse than memory cells and seemingly major alloresponse contributors. Just a small share of alloreactive clones was traced back to unstimulated subsets.

The chain couples TRBV28 to TRBJ1-2; D is unclear. This receptor was obtained from a human donor in good health. The sequencing input was non-Treg CD4+ T cells sorted from blood. CDR3 coding DNA: TGTGCCAGCAGTTCAGCGTATGGCTACACCTTC. Translation: CASSSAYGYTF.